This T cell receptor beta chain emerged from a study of Ad26.COV2.S vaccination and SARS-CoV-2 variants. The CDR3 has 17 residues. CDR1 is SGHNT, CDR2 YYREEE, per germline (reference sequence). V trimming: 0 bases; J trimming: 7 bases; junction bases outside the gene matches: 11. The treatment: around 19 received Ad26.COV2.S at low or high dose, single or two shots; several received placebo; per-sample allocation not given. After the first vaccine or placebo injection, samples were drawn on day 63. Sequenced by immunoSEQ multiplex PCR; TCRdb stores in-frame clones only, minus some. The repertoire consists of 290,000 or so clones, with about 90% occurring once and the leading ten covering approximately 3.3%.

The material sequenced was peripheral blood, taken in a trial of Ad26.COV2.S vaccine versus placebo. The chain joins TRBV5-4 to TRBJ2-2; 8 bases agree with TRBD1. The sequence derives from a person aged 18-60 years who received the Ad26.COV2.S COVID-19 vaccine or a placebo. For the CDR3, the DNA is TGTGCCAGCAGCTTGGGTGGCAGGGGGCTGGTGGACGGGGAGCTGTTTTTT. It specifies CASSLGGRGLVDGELFF. The full variable domain, in which reference TRBV5-4 and TRBJ2-2 provide the parts outside the CDR3, is ETGVTQSPTHLIKTRGQQVTLRCSSQSGHNTVSWYQQALGQGPQFIFQYYREEENGRGNFPPRFSGLQFPNYSSELNVNALELDDSALYLCASSLGGRGLVDGELFFGEGSRLTVL.